The 28 T cell receptor beta chains below were found in one sample sequenced in a study of cytomegalovirus exposure and HLA in healthy donors. Primers for the PCR totalled 60 Vbeta and 13 Jbeta. The protocol was immunoSEQ multiplex PCR, while the TCRdb copy is restricted to in-frame clones and leaves out a portion. The data show some 170,000 clones, with around 80% seen just once and 2% to 2.5% held by the top ten. The sample was PBMCs. All receptors come from a woman younger than 45 in good health and CMV-seronegative.

The chain employs TRBV21-1 and TRBJ2-5; the D call in the table, TRBD1, was not verified against the DNA. TRBV21-1 is a listed pseudogene. The length of the CDR3 is 15 residues. CDR3 region: CASSKRQKPQETQYF. The DNA of the CDR3 is TGTGCCAGCAGCAAACGACAGAAACCCCAAGAGACCCAGTACTTC.

The chain is built from TRBV11-2 and TRBJ2-7; the match to TRBD1 covers 10 bases. V shed 8 bases and J 3 bases; nucleotides not matched to a gene: 16. The V gene's germline CDR1 is SGHAT and CDR2 FQNNGV. The CDR3 length is 17 residues. The CDR3 nucleotides read TGTGCCAGCCCAACAAACCGGGACAGGGGAAAGAGCTACGAGCAGTACTTC. Translating gives CASPTNRDRGKSYEQYF.

The chain is built from TRBV7-2 and TRBJ2-1, with D possibly matching TRBD2 (6 bases). The V gene lost 5 bases and the J gene lost 11 bases, with 16 bases spanning the gap. The CDR3 is made up of 13 amino acids. Germline CDR1 is SGHTA and CDR2 is FQGNSA. CDR3 loop: CASSPGDSEKQFF. The CDR3 DNA sequence: TGTGCCAGCAGCCCCGGGGACTCCGAAAAGCAGTTCTTC.

The rearrangement links TRBV27 to TRBJ2-5; 12 bases line up with TRBD1. Germline-derived CDR1 and CDR2 are MNHEY and SMNVEV (reference sequence). Unmatched junction bases numbered 24, after V lost 2 bases and J lost 11 bases. This CDR3 spans 20 amino acids. CDR3 sequence reads: CASSLGEGTGGPQRRYTQYF. CDR3 in DNA: TGTGCCAGCAGTTTAGGGGAGGGGACAGGGGGCCCCCAGCGAAGATACACACAGTACTTC.

Of note for this clone: One junction end does not reproduce the germline sequence, and a read error may be involved. V and J are TRBV7-9 and TRBJ2-2, with D tentatively TRBD1 (5 bases). Germline V gives CDR1 SEHNR, CDR2 FQNEAQ (reference sequence). CDR3 length: 15 residues. CDR3 sequence reads: CSSSLAIGVPGELFF. The CDR3 bases are TGTTCCAGCAGCTTAGCTATAGGGGTTCCCGGGGAGCTGTTTTTT.

The chain joins TRBV6-1 to TRBJ2-3, with unresolved D. The CDR3 covers 16 residues. From germline, CDR1 is MNHNS and CDR2 SASEGT. Trimming took off 0 bases at V and 2 bases at J, with 12 bases between the two ends. The CDR3 loop reads CASSEARVPYTDTQYF. The CDR3 DNA reads TGTGCCAGCAGTGAAGCAAGAGTACCTTACACAGATACGCAGTATTTT.

This clone has only one observation. The chain recombines TRBV5-5 with TRBJ1-2; the match to TRBD1 covers 11 bases. The CDR3 contains 16 residues. Germline-derived CDR1 and CDR2 are SGHKS and YYEKEE (reference sequence). The V gene end was trimmed by 4 bases and the J gene end by 0 bases; junction bases not matched to a gene: 5. The CDR3, as DNA: TGTGCCAGCAGCGAGCAGGGACAGGGGGCTAACTATGGCTACACCTTC. This gives the protein CASSEQGQGANYGYTF.

The chain couples TRBV5-6 to TRBJ1-1, with D perhaps matching TRBD1 (6 bases). Germline loops: CDR1 SGHDT, CDR2 YYEEEE. V dropped 4 bases and J dropped 5 bases, with 15 bases sitting between them. The CDR3 spans 14 residues. The CDR3 DNA reads as TGTGCCAGCAGCGCACCCTGGGGGCGGACTGAAGCTTTCTTT. Translated, it gives CASSAPWGRTEAFF.

This clone was detected once. The chain combines TRBV19 with TRBJ1-6; a weak D match, TRBD1 (5 bases). The V gene's germline CDR1 is LNHDA and CDR2 SQIVND (reference sequence). The V and J ends lost 4 bases and 8 bases respectively, with 18 bases between them. The CDR3 is 16 amino acids. The CDR3 DNA is TGTGCCAGTAGTAAGGATCCCCAGGGCCAATATTCACCCCTCCACTTT. Encoded protein: CASSKDPQGQYSPLHF.

The chain joins TRBV6-5 to TRBJ2-7, with 12 nucleotides matching TRBD2. The V segment lost 0 bases and the J segment 5 bases; nucleotides outside the gene matches: 2. The CDR3 totals 15 residues. Germline CDR1 MNHEY, CDR2 SVGAGI. The CDR3 region is CASSYSLAGGHEQYF. In DNA, the CDR3 is TGTGCCAGCAGTTACTCTCTAGCGGGGGGGCACGAGCAGTACTTC.

This chain joins TRBV14 and TRBJ2-7; the D is unclear. CDR1 and CDR2 (germline): SGHDN, FVKESK. V was shortened by 5 bases and J by 6 bases, with 8 bases between the two germline ends. The CDR3 covers 11 residues. CDR3 residues: CASSSLSEQYF. CDR3 bases: TGTGCCAGCAGCAGTCTTAGCGAGCAGTACTTC.

The rearrangement links TRBV27 to TRBJ2-5; 7 bases are a match to TRBD1. Germline values: CDR1 MNHEY, CDR2 SMNVEV (reference sequence). Trimming at V came to 4 bases and at J to 5 bases, leaving 4 bases not matched to a gene. The CDR3 has 13 residues. CDR3 DNA: TGTGCCAGCAGTTCAGGGGGAAGGGAGACCCAGTACTTC. It encodes CASSSGGRETQYF.

This chain uses TRBV9 with TRBJ1-6; D is uncertain. Trimming took 0 bases from V and 5 from J, leaving 6 bases between them. The V gene's germline CDR1 is SGDLS and CDR2 YYNGEE. The CDR3 runs 14 residues. The CDR3 reads CASSVDINNSPLHF. CDR3 DNA sequence: TGTGCCAGCAGCGTAGACATCAATAATTCACCCCTCCACTTT.

The rearrangement joins TRBV18 to TRBJ2-7; 7 bases fit TRBD1. The CDR3 has 13 residues. Germline CDR1 reads KGHSH; CDR2 reads LQKENI. J gave up 6 bases and V 6 bases, and 8 bases lay outside the gene matches. Here the CDR3 DNA reads TGTGCCAGCTCGCCGGATACAGGGGTCGAGCAGTACTTC. It encodes CASSPDTGVEQYF.

The genes are TRBV6-5 and TRBJ1-1, with D perhaps TRBD1 (5 bases). Germline V lookup: CDR1 MNHEY, CDR2 SVGAGI. This CDR3 is 13 amino acids long. V lost 8 bases and J 8 bases, leaving 18 bases between the germline ends. The CDR3: CASGTGPGDEAFF. CDR3 DNA sequence: TGTGCCAGCGGCACGGGGCCGGGGGACGAAGCTTTCTTT.

This clone was seen once. This chain uses TRBV19 with TRBJ2-2; 8 bases agree with TRBD1. J lost 2 bases, V lost 3 bases, and 5 bases had no gene match. This CDR3 contains 16 residues. Germline V gives CDR1 LNHDA, CDR2 SQIVND (reference sequence). The CDR3 reads CASSIPGQANTGELFF. The CDR3 DNA follows: TGTGCCAGTAGTATCCCGGGACAGGCAAACACCGGGGAGCTGTTTTTT.

This sequence joins TRBV6-5 and TRBJ2-1, with 11 positions matching TRBD1. The junction had 9 bases not matched to a gene; V was cut back by 7 bases and J by 7 bases. Germline V CDR1 and CDR2: MNHEY, SVGAGI. The CDR3 spans 15 residues. The CDR3 spells CASTPRTGGLNEQFF. Written as DNA, the CDR3 is TGTGCCAGCACCCCCCGGACAGGGGGCTTGAATGAGCAGTTCTTC.

The rearrangement uses TRBV7-9 and TRBJ1-6; possible D gene TRBD1, 6 bases. The CDR3 loop spans 14 amino acids. Germline values: CDR1 SEHNR, CDR2 FQNEAQ (reference sequence). The V end lost 2 bases, the J end lost 5 bases, and 7 bases lay between the germline ends. The CDR3 DNA reads TGTGCCAGCAGCTTACAGGGGAATAATTCACCCCTCCACTTT. Translated: CASSLQGNNSPLHF.

The genes are TRBV27 and TRBJ2-1, with 8 bases that match TRBD1. The length of the CDR3 is 13 residues. Germline values: CDR1 MNHEY, CDR2 SMNVEV (reference sequence). The V segment lost 7 bases and the J segment 4 bases; nucleotides outside the gene matches: 3. The CDR3 DNA reads as TGTGCCAGCACAGGGGGCTCTTACAATGAGCAGTTCTTC. The encoded protein is CASTGGSYNEQFF.

The CDR3 coding sequence is TGTGCCAGCAGACCGGAGGGGCTACCTATTGAAGCTTTCTTT. Amino acids: CASRPEGLPIEAFF. The chain combines TRBV27 with TRBJ1-1, with D possibly matching TRBD1 (5 bases). Germline CDR1 MNHEY, CDR2 SMNVEV (reference sequence). Trimming pared 6 bases from V and 7 bases from J, leaving 18 bases between. The CDR3 extends over 14 amino acids.

This sequence joins TRBV7-9 and TRBJ1-2; no firm D call. Germline values: CDR1 SEHNR, CDR2 FQNEAQ (reference sequence). CDR3 length: 11 residues. V was pared by 8 bases and J by 4 bases, with 8 bases between. This chain's CDR3 is CASATLYGYTF. Here the CDR3 DNA reads TGTGCCAGCGCGACTCTCTATGGCTACACCTTC.

This clone was picked up a small number of times. The chain couples TRBV6-6 to TRBJ1-3; 8 bases map to TRBD1. Losses at the gene ends were 6 bases for V and 4 bases for J; bases not matched to a gene: 5. Per germline, CDR1 MNHNY and CDR2 SVGAGI (reference sequence). The CDR3 extends over 14 amino acids. CDR3 sequence reads: CASRTGAQGNTIYF. CDR3 sequence (DNA): TGTGCCAGCAGGACAGGGGCGCAGGGAAACACCATATATTTT.

The gene calls are TRBV28 and TRBJ1-5; 10 bases are a match to TRBD1. V lost 4 bases, J lost 4 bases, and 7 bases stayed unmatched. CDR1 is MDHEN and CDR2 is SYDVKM in the germline V gene. This CDR3 is built from 16 residues. The CDR3 protein is CASSSRDRGRNQPQHF. The CDR3, as DNA: TGTGCCAGCAGTTCTCGGGACAGGGGACGGAATCAGCCCCAGCATTTT.

V and J are TRBV19 and TRBJ2-5; tentatively, D is TRBD2 (5 bases). CDR3 length: 12 amino acids. Trimming removed 6 bases from V and 5 bases from J, with 10 bases in between. Looked up from germline, CDR1 is LNHDA and CDR2 is SQIVND (reference sequence). The chain's CDR3 is CASSGGRETQYF. DNA for the CDR3: TGTGCCAGTAGCGGAGGAAGGGAGACCCAGTACTTC.

This clone was detected a few times. The chain combines TRBV27 with TRBJ2-5; D is possibly TRBD2 (6 bases). The end of the DNA is better explained by TRBJ2-7, so the J call may be wrong. The CDR3 is made up of 13 amino acids. The germline gives CDR1 MNHEY, CDR2 SMNVEV (reference sequence). CDR3 sequence (DNA): TGTGCCAGCAGGGGGGGATATTTAAGCGAGCAGTACTTC. Encoded protein: CASRGGYLSEQYF.

The gene calls are TRBV28 and TRBJ2-3; D gene unclear. V shed 3 bases and J shed 6 bases, with 7 bases lying between them. Per the germline V gene, CDR1 is MDHEN and CDR2 is SYDVKM. The CDR3 loop spans 12 amino acids. DNA for the CDR3: TGTGCCAGCAGTTTTCCATCCGATACGCAGTATTTT. It translates to CASSFPSDTQYF.

V is TRBV11-2 and J is TRBJ1-1; the D is unclear. Germline V CDR1 and CDR2: SGHAT, FQNNGV. V was pared by 5 bases and J by 5 bases, with 15 bases between. The CDR3 runs 14 residues. The CDR3 region is CASSPDFWVTEAFF. CDR3 coding DNA: TGTGCCAGCAGCCCCGACTTCTGGGTGACTGAAGCTTTCTTT.

The chain links TRBV10-3 to TRBJ2-2; D is possibly TRBD2 (6 bases). This CDR3 has 16 amino acids. The germline gives CDR1 ENHRY, CDR2 SYGVKD. Trimming took off 6 bases at V and 1 base at J, with 15 bases between the two ends. CDR3 DNA: TGTGCCATCAGAACGAGCCTGGGACTGAACACCGGGGAGCTGTTTTTT. Its protein product is CAIRTSLGLNTGELFF.